These 25 T cell receptor beta chains share one sample of origin, sequenced in a study of blood T cell repertoires in COVID-19 (dated by TCRdb to the early 2020s). Preparation of the library involved the immunoSEQ multiplex PCR assay. This is the immuneACCESS table as TCRdb keeps it, with only in-frame sequences that have V and J called. A part of the clones is gone; compared with another copy, unresolved V genes explain less than half, and the rest is unexplained. The sample yields roughly 120,000 clones; 85% to 90% were counted once. 3.2% of the sample belongs to the ten largest clones. The specimen sequenced was peripheral blood. The receptor source for this set is an elderly woman with COVID-19, enrolled during active disease.

This clone was recorded only once. V gene TRBV21-1 combines with J gene TRBJ2-7; the table calls TRBD2, which could not be checked here. TRBV21-1 is a pseudogene locus. The CDR3 has 13 residues. The CDR3 is CASSTLLGYEQYF. The CDR3 DNA reads TGTGCCAGCAGCACCCTCCTAGGCTACGAGCAGTACTTC.

As for this clone: The DNA is left out, because the CDR3 cannot be placed on it with certainty; the CDR3 is given as TCRdb lists it. The chain couples TRBV5-1 to TRBJ1-6. Germline lookup yields CDR1 SGHRS and CDR2 YFSETQ. The length of the CDR3 is 16 amino acids, counting both ends. This chain's CDR3 is CASSFGSGGPNSPLHF.

The V call is TRBV28, the J call TRBJ2-1, with D unresolved. V lost 3 bases and J lost 5, with 26 bases in between. CDR1 and CDR2 (germline): MDHEN, SYDVKM. CDR3 length: 19 residues. CDR3 DNA sequence: TGTGCCAGCAGTTTTCCCCCCACCTCCCGGAGACTGGGTGACAATGAGCAGTTCTTC. This encodes CASSFPPTSRRLGDNEQFF.

The chain has TRBV5-1 and TRBJ1-2; maybe TRBD1 (6 bases). Germline CDR1 reads SGHRS; CDR2 reads YFSETQ. The length of the CDR3 is 18 residues. V lost 4 bases and J 2 bases, leaving 24 bases between the germline ends. In nucleotides, the CDR3 is TGCGCCAGCAGCCCGTTAGGACGAACCGGGACATTGAACTATGGCTACACCTTC. This codes for CASSPLGRTGTLNYGYTF.

The chain combines TRBV5-1 with TRBJ2-6; D uncertain. This CDR3 spans 15 amino acids. Trimming removed 4 bases at V and 0 bases at J, with 8 bases between. Per the germline V gene, CDR1 is SGHRS and CDR2 is YFSETQ. The CDR3 nucleotides are TGCGCCAGCAGCCAACAGAGCTCTGGGGCCAACGTCCTGACTTTC. This translates into CASSQQSSGANVLTF.

The chain employs TRBV5-1 and TRBJ1-4; the D gene is possibly TRBD1 (6 bases). V lost 0 bases and J lost 8, with 14 bases in between. The CDR3 is 15 amino acids. Germline values: CDR1 SGHRS, CDR2 YFSETQ. In DNA, the CDR3 is TGCGCCAGCAGCTTGGAGGGGGTAGAATCCGAAAAACTGTTTTTT. It translates to CASSLEGVESEKLFF. The full variable domain, rest sourced from reference TRBV5-1 and TRBJ1-4, is KAGVTQTPRYLIKTRGQQVTLSCSPISGHRSVSWYQQTPGQGLQFLFEYFSETQRNKGNFPGRFSGRQFSNSRSEMNVSTLELGDSALYLCASSLEGVESEKLFFGSGTQLSVL.

This sequence joins TRBV19 and TRBJ2-1, with TRBD1 matching over 7 bases. The length of the CDR3 is 14 residues. With 10 bases clipped from V and 4 bases from J, the junction kept 10 bases outside the gene matches. Germline lookup yields CDR1 LNHDA and CDR2 SQIVND (reference sequence). The CDR3: CATGRTGLYNEQFF. The DNA for the CDR3 is TGTGCCACCGGCCGGACAGGACTTTACAATGAGCAGTTCTTC.

This rearrangement joins TRBV5-1 to TRBJ1-4, with 8 bases that match TRBD1. The V segment lost 1 base and the J segment 3 bases; nucleotides outside the gene matches: 5. The CDR3 totals 16 residues. The V gene's germline CDR1 is SGHRS and CDR2 YFSETQ. Here the CDR3 reads CASSLTGQGANEKLFF. The CDR3 DNA is TGCGCCAGCAGCTTGACCGGACAGGGAGCTAATGAAAAACTGTTTTTT.

This chain connects TRBV19 to TRBJ2-1, with 9 bases aligning to TRBD2. CDR3 length: 15 residues. Germline V gives CDR1 LNHDA, CDR2 SQIVND (reference sequence). Unmatched junction bases numbered 10, after V lost 9 bases and J lost 4 bases. The CDR3 loop reads CARIQAGGIYNEQFF. DNA for the CDR3: TGTGCCAGGATCCAAGCGGGAGGCATATACAATGAGCAGTTCTTC.

The V gene is TRBV28, the J gene TRBJ1-4, with no clear D. The germline CDR1 and CDR2 sequences are MDHEN and SYDVKM. CDR3 size: 14 residues. The V and J ends lost 7 bases and 2 bases respectively, with 11 bases between them. CDR3 sequence: CASNALQTNEKLFF. The CDR3 nucleotides read TGTGCCAGCAACGCTTTACAGACTAATGAAAAACTGTTTTTT. Based on the CDR3 plus reference TRBV28 and TRBJ1-4, the full variable domain is DVKVTQSSRYLVKRTGEKVFLECVQDMDHENMFWYRQDPGLGLRLIYFSYDVKMKEKGDIPEGYSVSREKKERFSLILESASTNQTSMYLCASNALQTNEKLFFGSGTQLSVL.

This chain uses TRBV9 with TRBJ1-6; no clear D gene. Germline V CDR1 and CDR2: SGDLS, YYNGEE. Trimming took off 0 bases at V and 7 bases at J, with 8 bases between the two ends. The CDR3 loop spans 14 amino acids. CDR3 residues: CASSVGSGNSPLHF. CDR3 coding DNA: TGTGCCAGCAGCGTAGGGTCGGGGAATTCACCCCTCCACTTT.

The V and J genes are TRBV20-1 and TRBJ2-5; the D is unclear. The CDR3 consists of 11 residues. Germline V gene sequence: CDR1 DFQATT, CDR2 SNEGSKA (reference sequence). The V gene lost 3 bases and the J gene lost 5 bases, with 7 bases spanning the gap. CDR3 sequence: CSASASETQYF. Written as DNA, the CDR3 is TGCAGTGCTAGTGCCTCGGAGACCCAGTACTTC.

V and J are TRBV7-9 and TRBJ2-1, with 8 positions matching TRBD1. From germline, CDR1 is SEHNR and CDR2 FQNEAQ (reference sequence). This CDR3 has 15 amino acids. V trimming: 5 bases; J trimming: 8 bases; junction bases outside the gene matches: 11. CDR3 in amino acids: CASSQPGQVKDEQFF. The CDR3 nucleotides read TGTGCCAGCAGCCAGCCGGGACAGGTAAAAGATGAGCAGTTCTTC.

The chain employs TRBV24-1 and TRBJ2-2; D perhaps matches TRBD1 (6 bases). The ends were cut back, 11 bases at V and 0 bases at J, with 9 bases in the middle. Germline CDR1 is KGHDR and CDR2 is SFDVKD. CDR3 size: 13 residues. The CDR3 DNA sequence: TGTGCCATCGCAGGGGCGAACACCGGGGAGCTGTTTTTT. This encodes CAIAGANTGELFF.

This clone was recorded once. This sequence joins TRBV11-1 and TRBJ2-7; TRBD1 aligns across 7 bases. The germline V gene has CDR1 SGHAT and CDR2 FQDESV (reference sequence). There are 13 residues in the CDR3. V dropped 5 bases and J dropped 0; count of bases not matched to a gene: 1. The CDR3 is CASSRTGSYEQYF. DNA of the CDR3: TGTGCCAGCAGCCGGACAGGCTCCTACGAGCAGTACTTC.

This clone showed up just a few times. The chain combines TRBV7-6 with TRBJ2-3; TRBD1 might be the D (5 bases). Trimming shortened V by 2 bases and J by 9 bases, and 24 bases separated the two germline ends. The CDR3 has 17 residues. Germline V gives CDR1 SGHVS, CDR2 FNYEAQ. CDR3 sequence (DNA): TGTGCCAGCAGCTTACGCAAAGCCAACCTCAGGGCTACCACGCAGTATTTT. Its translation: CASSLRKANLRATTQYF.

The chain links TRBV6-5 to TRBJ1-5; unclear D gene. There are 15 residues in the CDR3. Germline V CDR1 and CDR2: MNHEY, SVGAGI. The V and J ends lost 0 bases and 4 bases respectively, with 10 bases between them. The CDR3 sequence: CASSYSSGGNQPQHF. CDR3 sequence (DNA): TGTGCCAGCAGTTACTCGAGTGGAGGGAATCAGCCCCAGCATTTT.

This clone has just a few counts. The chain joins TRBV19 to TRBJ2-2, with D uncertain. CDR3 size: 11 residues. CDR1 is LNHDA, CDR2 SQIVND, per germline (reference sequence). V dropped 3 bases and J dropped 9 bases, with 5 bases sitting between them. The CDR3 nucleotides read TGTGCCAGTAGTATGGAGTGGGAGCTGTTTTTT. Protein: CASSMEWELFF.

This clone was seen once. The genes are TRBV27 and TRBJ2-1; D unclear. Trimming removed 0 bases from V and 7 bases from J, with 7 bases in between. The CDR3 is made up of 13 amino acids. From germline, CDR1 is MNHEY and CDR2 SMNVEV (reference sequence). The CDR3 reads CASSLSPRNEQFF. Here the CDR3 DNA reads TGTGCCAGCAGTTTATCCCCCAGGAATGAGCAGTTCTTC.

This chain uses TRBV6-5 with TRBJ2-5, with 7 nucleotides matching TRBD1. The CDR3 length is 14 residues. With 5 bases clipped from V and 2 bases from J, the junction kept 5 bases outside the gene matches. Germline V gives CDR1 MNHEY, CDR2 SVGAGI. The CDR3 reads CASSQRQGQETQYF. Written as DNA, the CDR3 is TGTGCCAGCAGTCAGAGACAGGGTCAAGAGACCCAGTACTTC.

The chain is built from TRBV7-9 and TRBJ2-1, with D possibly TRBD1 on 5 matching bases. CDR1 SEHNR and CDR2 FQNEAQ come from the germline V gene (reference sequence). Trimming took off 5 bases at V and 10 bases at J, with 15 bases between the two ends. This CDR3 contains 13 residues. CDR3 region: CASSHGRVREQFF. CDR3 nucleotides: TGTGCCAGCAGCCACGGCAGGGTTCGGGAGCAGTTCTTC.

This chain's CDR3 is CASSLVGSGGYTF. The CDR3 nucleotides read TGTGCCAGCAGCTTGGTTGGCAGTGGTGGCTACACCTTC. The chain combines TRBV5-6 with TRBJ1-2; D is ambiguous. V lost 0 bases and J lost 7, with 10 bases in between. Germline-derived CDR1 and CDR2 are SGHDT and YYEEEE. The CDR3 runs 13 residues.

J is TRBJ2-2 and V is TRBV28; perhaps TRBD2 as D (5 bases). V lost 3 bases, J lost 7 bases, and 21 bases lay in between. Germline V gene sequence: CDR1 MDHEN, CDR2 SYDVKM. This CDR3 has 17 amino acids. The DNA for the CDR3 is TGTGCCAGCAGTTTCTTTTGGTCCAAAACGAGCGGCGGGGAGCTGTTTTTT. Translated, it gives CASSFFWSKTSGGELFF. The whole variable domain, filled in from reference TRBV28 and TRBJ2-2, reads DVKVTQSSRYLVKRTGEKVFLECVQDMDHENMFWYRQDPGLGLRLIYFSYDVKMKEKGDIPEGYSVSREKKERFSLILESASTNQTSMYLCASSFFWSKTSGGELFFGEGSRLTVL.

The chain employs TRBV11-3 and TRBJ2-2; 9 positions match TRBD1. Germline V gives CDR1 SGHNT, CDR2 YENEEA. V dropped 5 bases and J dropped 6; count of bases not matched to a gene: 1. This CDR3 is 13 amino acids long. The CDR3 DNA sequence: TGTGCCAGCAGCAGGACAGGGGCCGGGGAGCTGTTTTTT. It translates to CASSRTGAGELFF.

This sequence joins TRBV28 and TRBJ1-6, with a tentative D call TRBD1 (5 bases). Germline V CDR1 and CDR2: MDHEN, SYDVKM. The CDR3 is made up of 12 amino acids. Trimming left V 6 bases short and J 8 bases short, with 8 bases between. The CDR3 sequence: CASRATDSPLHF. CDR3 coding DNA: TGTGCCAGCAGAGCGACAGATTCACCCCTCCACTTT.